Following are 11 T cell receptor beta chains from one sample sequenced in a study of graft-versus-host responses after intestinal transplantation. Sequencing was performed with immunoSEQ multiplex PCR; in TCRdb, only in-frame clones are kept and a portion is missing. The data contain over 45,000 clones, over 85% of them singletons. Sequenced material: PBMCs, taken 26 days after transplant. Receptors were obtained from a human patient who received an intestinal transplant, so some T cells may come from the graft donor.

This chain links TRBV27 with TRBJ2-5; TRBD1 is a possible D gene (6 bases). V was cut by 2 bases and J by 2 bases, with 6 bases left in between. Germline-derived CDR1 and CDR2 are MNHEY and SMNVEV (reference sequence). The CDR3 loop spans 13 amino acids. DNA of the CDR3: TGTGCCAGCAGTTTAAGGGGGCAAGAGACCCAGTACTTC. It codes for CASSLRGQETQYF.

The chain combines TRBV7-3 with TRBJ2-1; D perhaps matches TRBD2 (6 bases). CDR3 size: 16 residues. Germline assignment: CDR1 SGHTA and CDR2 FQGTGA. V was pared by 2 bases and J by 0 bases, with 11 bases between. The CDR3 sequence is CASSLGAGLSYNEQFF. DNA for the CDR3: TGTGCCAGCAGCTTAGGAGCGGGCCTCTCCTACAATGAGCAGTTCTTC.

The CDR3 nucleotides read TGTGCCAGCAGCTTAAGTGACAGGGATGAAAAACTGTTTTTT. Its protein product is CASSLSDRDEKLFF. The chain recombines TRBV7-9 with TRBJ1-4, with 7 bases fitting TRBD1. This CDR3 comprises 14 residues. Germline CDR1 reads SEHNR; CDR2 reads FQNEAQ (reference sequence). V trimming: 2 bases; J trimming: 6 bases; junction bases outside the gene matches: 3.

The chain couples TRBV27 to TRBJ2-7, with D possibly TRBD2 on 5 matching bases. The CDR3 runs to 13 residues. The V gene's germline CDR1 is MNHEY and CDR2 SMNVEV (reference sequence). Deletions cut 3 bases from V and 11 bases from J, with 17 bases between. CDR3 amino acids: CASSFTIPSREYV. In nucleotides, the CDR3 is TGTGCCAGCAGTTTTACCATCCCTAGCAGAGAGTACGTC.

The chain has TRBV29-1 and TRBJ1-2, with D tentatively TRBD1 (6 bases). Germline V gives CDR1 SQVTM, CDR2 ANQGSEA. This CDR3 has 13 residues. The ends were cut back, 3 bases at V and 4 bases at J, with 12 bases in the middle. The CDR3 coding sequence is TGCAGCGTTGACGGGGGGCTTACCTATGGCTACACCTTC. It codes for CSVDGGLTYGYTF.

This clone was detected once. The chain has TRBV6-6 and TRBJ1-1; D possibly corresponds to TRBD1 (5 bases). The CDR3 runs to 14 residues. V dropped 4 bases and J dropped 6 bases, with 15 bases sitting between them. Germline V lookup: CDR1 MNHNY, CDR2 SVGAGI (reference sequence). The CDR3 bases are TGTGCCAGCAGTTGGGGGAGGGAGGTTGCTGAAGCTTTCTTT. Translated, it gives CASSWGREVAEAFF.

The chain links TRBV27 to TRBJ2-7, with TRBD2 matching over 9 bases. CDR1 and CDR2 from the germline V gene are MNHEY and SMNVEV (reference sequence). The CDR3 is 15 amino acids. V gave up 4 bases and J gave up 7 bases; unmatched junction bases: 11. Here the CDR3 DNA reads TGTGCCAGCAGTTACGGAGCGGGAGGAGGCCCAGAGCAGTACTTC. It specifies CASSYGAGGGPEQYF.

The chain recombines TRBV7-9 with TRBJ2-1; D gene uncertain. The CDR3 consists of 13 residues. Trimming cost V 1 base and J 10 bases, with 11 bases left between them. Per germline, CDR1 SEHNR and CDR2 FQNEAQ (reference sequence). CDR3 DNA sequence: TGTGCCAGCAGCTTAGGGCCCCTCAAAGAGCAGTTCTTC. This codes for CASSLGPLKEQFF.

The rearrangement links TRBV29-1 to TRBJ2-3; D unresolved. CDR1 and CDR2 from the germline V gene are SQVTM and ANQGSEA. This CDR3 has 12 residues. V was shortened by 4 bases and J by 3 bases, with 8 bases between the two germline ends. CDR3 in DNA: TGCAGCGTTGTTCATCATACAGATACGCAGTATTTT. Protein sequence: CSVVHHTDTQYF.

The V and J genes are TRBV14 and TRBJ1-1; D unresolved. The CDR3 consists of 14 residues. Trimming took 4 bases from V and 6 from J, leaving 15 bases between them. From germline, CDR1 is SGHDN and CDR2 FVKESK. The chain's CDR3 is CASSRGRASPEAFF. CDR3 nucleotide sequence: TGTGCCAGCAGCCGAGGGAGGGCCAGCCCTGAAGCTTTCTTT.

V usage is TRBV6-5 and J usage is TRBJ2-7; 7 bases map to TRBD1. The germline CDR1 and CDR2 sequences are MNHEY and SVGAGI. This CDR3 has 15 amino acids. V was clipped by 2 bases and J by 6 bases; unmatched bases: 10. The CDR3 here is CASSYNTGANSEQYF. The CDR3 DNA is TGTGCCAGCAGTTACAACACAGGGGCTAATTCCGAGCAGTACTTC.